Below are 20 T cell receptor beta chains sequenced from a single sample in a study of cytomegalovirus exposure and HLA in healthy donors. 13 Jbeta primers and 60 Vbeta primers were used for the PCR. Clones were sequenced by immunoSEQ multiplex PCR, and TCRdb holds only the in-frame ones, with some missing. This table has around 85,000 clones, around 70% appearing once. Input material: PBMCs. Receptors were obtained from a man aged 25-45 years in good health and CMV-seropositive.

Remarks on this clone: The junction departs from the called germline gene at one end, perhaps through a read error. The V and J genes are TRBV6-5 and TRBJ1-5; no clear D. The CDR3 contains 13 residues. From germline, CDR1 is MNHEY and CDR2 SVGAGI. CDR3 nucleotides: TGTGCCAGCAGTCTTACTACGGATCAGCCCCAGAATTTT. This translates into CASSLTTDQPQNF.

The chain joins TRBV29-1 to TRBJ1-1; D unclear. The germline V gene encodes CDR1 SQVTM and CDR2 ANQGSEA. Trimming removed 3 bases at V and 0 bases at J, with 8 bases between. The CDR3 is 13 amino acids. CDR3 in amino acids: CSVDARLNTEAFF. The DNA for the CDR3 is TGCAGCGTTGACGCCCGGTTGAACACTGAAGCTTTCTTT.

The chain carries TRBV6-6 and TRBJ2-5, with 9 bases aligning to TRBD1. V was pared by 5 bases and J by 4 bases, with 11 bases of the junction left unmatched. CDR1 MNHNY and CDR2 SVGAGI come from the germline V gene (reference sequence). The CDR3 extends over 16 amino acids. The CDR3 DNA reads as TGTGCCAGCAGTATAGGGTTGGGACAGGGTGGAGAGACCCAGTACTTC. Translation gives CASSIGLGQGGETQYF.

The chain uses TRBV10-3 and TRBJ1-5; 7 bases are a match to TRBD1. This CDR3 spans 13 amino acids. CDR1 is ENHRY and CDR2 is SYGVKD in the germline V gene. Trimming at V came to 11 bases and at J to 3 bases, leaving 7 bases not matched to a gene. The CDR3 DNA reads as TGTGCCTCGCGGACAGGACCCAATCAGCCCCAGCATTTT. Amino acids: CASRTGPNQPQHF.

The V call is TRBV19, the J call TRBJ1-5; D gene unclear. V shed 3 bases and J shed 0 bases, with 9 bases lying between them. Germline-derived CDR1 and CDR2 are LNHDA and SQIVND (reference sequence). The CDR3 is 15 amino acids. The CDR3 loop reads CASSMAGLSNQPQHF. CDR3 sequence (DNA): TGTGCCAGTAGTATGGCAGGCCTTAGCAATCAGCCCCAGCATTTT.

The chain carries TRBV5-6 and TRBJ2-3, with 9 bases fitting TRBD2. The CDR3 extends over 14 amino acids. J lost 4 bases, V lost 0 bases, and 0 bases had no gene match. Per germline, CDR1 SGHDT and CDR2 YYEEEE. As DNA, the CDR3 is TGTGCCAGCAGCTTGGGACTAGCGGCAGATACGCAGTATTTT. It codes for CASSLGLAADTQYF.

A note on this clone: The junction and the germline gene differ at one end; a read error may be behind it. The chain joins TRBV13 to TRBJ2-1; TRBD2 matches 8 bases. This CDR3 spans 12 amino acids. The germline V gene has CDR1 PRHDT and CDR2 FYEKMQ (reference sequence). The CDR3 DNA reads as TGTGCCAGCAGCTTAGGGCGGGGGGCAGTACTCTTC. This codes for CASSLGRGAVLF.

The chain combines TRBV29-1 with TRBJ2-7; 12 bases agree with TRBD1. The CDR3 runs 13 residues. Germline CDR1 is SQVTM and CDR2 is ANQGSEA. Unmatched junction bases numbered 7, after V lost 7 bases and J lost 6 bases. The CDR3 bases are TGCAGCGCGACCGGGACAGGGGGCCGCGAGCAGTACTTC. Protein product: CSATGTGGREQYF.

The rearrangement joins TRBV6-5 to TRBJ1-5; tentative D call: TRBD1 (5 bases). V was trimmed by 6 bases and J by 3 bases, leaving 9 bases between them. Germline-derived CDR1 and CDR2 are MNHEY and SVGAGI. The CDR3 is 13 residues long. CDR3 nucleotides: TGTGCCAGCAGAACAGGTTCCAATCAGCCCCAGCATTTT. It translates to CASRTGSNQPQHF.

The rearrangement uses TRBV6-6 and TRBJ1-2, with D unresolved. The CDR3 consists of 12 residues. Germline V gene data show CDR1 as MNHNY and CDR2 as SVGAGI (reference sequence). V lost 6 bases and J lost 3, with 8 bases in between. The CDR3 DNA reads as TGTGCCAGCAGCAGACGGGACTATGGCTACACCTTC. As protein: CASSRRDYGYTF.

This chain joins TRBV30 and TRBJ2-5, with 9 bases aligning to TRBD2. The CDR3 extends over 17 amino acids. Germline lookup yields CDR1 GTSNPN and CDR2 SVGIG (reference sequence). J was trimmed by 5 bases and V by 5 bases; bases with no gene match: 18. The CDR3 spells CAWESLGGRALFETQYF. As DNA, the CDR3 is TGTGCCTGGGAGAGCTTGGGCGGGAGGGCCCTGTTCGAGACCCAGTACTTC.

This clone was detected ten times or more. The chain links TRBV7-6 to TRBJ1-1; D is perhaps TRBD1 (6 bases). Germline V gene data show CDR1 as SGHVS and CDR2 as FNYEAQ. This CDR3 is built from 12 residues. V gave up 5 bases and J gave up 5 bases, with 9 bases separating them. The CDR3 sequence: CASSQGPTEAFF. Here the CDR3 DNA reads TGTGCCAGCAGCCAGGGGCCTACTGAAGCTTTCTTT.

The chain joins TRBV14 to TRBJ1-2, with 12 nucleotides matching TRBD1. Germline lookup yields CDR1 SGHDN and CDR2 FVKESK. J was trimmed by 5 bases and V by 5 bases; bases with no gene match: 9. The CDR3 spans 16 residues. CDR3 DNA sequence: TGTGCCAGCAGCGATCTCCGGGACAGGGGGCGTTATGGCTACACCTTC. It is translated as CASSDLRDRGRYGYTF.

The V and J genes are TRBV7-3 and TRBJ2-1, with D unclear. CDR1 and CDR2 (germline): SGHTA, FQGTGA. The CDR3 covers 15 residues. The V and J ends lost 3 bases and 2 bases respectively, with 11 bases between them. CDR3 amino acids: CASSLTSSTYNEQFF. The CDR3 coding sequence is TGTGCCAGCAGCTTGACTTCTTCCACCTACAATGAGCAGTTCTTC.

CDR3 in DNA: TGTGCCAGCAGCCCCCAAGCGGGAGATGGGACAGATACGCAGTATTTT. As protein: CASSPQAGDGTDTQYF. The chain couples TRBV9 to TRBJ2-3; the match to TRBD2 covers 8 bases. CDR3 length: 16 residues. Germline V gene sequence: CDR1 SGDLS, CDR2 YYNGEE. Trimming at V came to 4 bases and at J to 3 bases, leaving 10 bases not matched to a gene.

This clone was picked up a small number of times. This sequence joins TRBV28 and TRBJ2-7, with 14 bases fitting TRBD2. Germline trimming cut 8 bases from V and 1 base from J; bases unmatched to any gene: 7. The CDR3 spans 16 residues. From germline, CDR1 is MDHEN and CDR2 SYDVKM. CDR3 coding DNA: TGTGCCAGCTGGGGGACTAGCGGGAGCAGGTCCTACGAGCAGTACTTC. It specifies CASWGTSGSRSYEQYF. The variable domain in full, with the rest retrieved from reference TRBV28 and TRBJ2-7, is DVKVTQSSRYLVKRTGEKVFLECVQDMDHENMFWYRQDPGLGLRLIYFSYDVKMKEKGDIPEGYSVSREKKERFSLILESASTNQTSMYLCASWGTSGSRSYEQYFGPGTRLTVT.

V and J are TRBV4-3 and TRBJ2-5; 7 nucleotides line up with TRBD1. V lost 1 base to trimming and J lost 0 bases; unmatched junction nucleotides: 2. Germline V gene sequence: CDR1 LGHNA, CDR2 YSLEER. The CDR3 sequence is 15 residues long. The CDR3 region is CASSQVGTDQETQYF. CDR3 sequence (DNA): TGCGCCAGCAGCCAAGTAGGGACAGACCAAGAGACCCAGTACTTC.

Points on this clone: The junction differs from germline at one of its ends, possibly a read error. The chain is built from TRBV5-8 and TRBJ1-2, with D perhaps TRBD1 (5 bases). This CDR3 is 13 amino acids long. The V gene's germline CDR1 is SGHTS and CDR2 YDEGEE. The DNA for the CDR3 is TGTGCCAGCAGCTTGGACAGGATATATGGCTACCCCTTC. It yields the protein CASSLDRIYGYPF.

V and J are TRBV7-3 and TRBJ1-1; maybe TRBD1 (5 bases). The ends were cut back, 3 bases at V and 1 base at J, with 9 bases in the middle. CDR3 length equals 14 residues. Germline V lookup: CDR1 SGHTA, CDR2 FQGTGA. DNA of the CDR3: TGTGCCAGCAGCTTCCGGACACCGAACACTGAAGCTTTCTTT. Translation: CASSFRTPNTEAFF.

The rearrangement links TRBV5-4 to TRBJ1-1; 8 bases are a match to TRBD1. The trim removed 0 bases at V and 4 bases at J, leaving 2 bases unmatched. Germline V gene data show CDR1 as SGHNT and CDR2 as YYREEE (reference sequence). The CDR3 covers 14 residues. The CDR3 protein is CASSLDRGSTEAFF. The CDR3 DNA reads as TGTGCCAGCAGCTTGGACAGGGGGTCCACTGAAGCTTTCTTT. Filled out from reference TRBV5-4 and TRBJ1-1, the complete variable domain reads ETGVTQSPTHLIKTRGQQVTLRCSSQSGHNTVSWYQQALGQGPQFIFQYYREEENGRGNFPPRFSGLQFPNYSSELNVNALELDDSALYLCASSLDRGSTEAFFGQGTRLTVV.